This T cell receptor (beta chain) was observed in a study of siplizumab effects on memory and regulatory T cells (dated by TCRdb to between 2017 and 2020). Background on the whole study: The study examined how the anti-CD2 antibody siplizumab affects alloreactive T-cell subsets in allogeneic mixed lymphocyte reactions built from human PBMCs.

For this clone: Its antigen remains unidentified. No base quality information exists; no much larger clone differs at one position.

The protocol used for the library was the immunoSEQ multiplex PCR assay. The deep sequencing platform assayed around 95,000 TCR templates per sample. Genomic DNA extracted from sorted T cells was the material used for TCRbeta CDR3 sequencing. As for the authors' bioinformatics: Clonal analysis of TCRbeta CDR3 data was done in the R programming language. Alloreactive CD4+ and CD8+ clones were identified by comparing unstimulated samples to CFSE-low samples taken after the reaction. Alloreactive CD4+ clones were assigned to regulatory or non-regulatory origin by matching sequences to sorted unstimulated Treg and non-Treg repertoires. Drawn from immuneACCESS, this table holds only the in-frame rearrangements with V and J called that TCRdb kept. Clones are partly lost; checked studies trace under half to an unresolved V gene and leave the rest unexplained. D and trimming were read from the DNA, whereas the V and J calls and clone size are those reported in that table. The sample yields about 110,000 clones; more than 90% were counted once. The ten largest clones capture around 1.3% of the sample.

The germline V gene encodes CDR1 SGHNT and CDR2 YYREEE (reference sequence). Germline trimming amounts to 9 bases on V and 1 base on J, with 3 as the count of junction bases outside the gene matches. The CDR3 spans 13 residues, from the cysteine through the phenylalanine. CDR3 DNA is the only sequence kept; it has 39 bases, read in frame from the first base. General conclusions and limits of the study: Unstimulated naive T cells appeared to be more diverse than memory T cells, and naive cells seemed to make a substantial contribution to the alloresponse. The cumulative frequency of alloreactive sequences traceable to unstimulated CD4+ memory T cells was significantly reduced by siplizumab. Of the alloreactive CD4+ clones that could be mapped, the Treg-derived share averaged roughly 69% with siplizumab compared with around 27% in control reactions. For roughly 80-95% of proliferating CD4+ or CD8+ clones, no naive or memory phenotype could be assigned. Sequences below about 10^-5 frequency were poorly captured, so only a minor fraction of alloreactive clones could be mapped to unstimulated subsets. Whether proliferating Tregs from siplizumab cultures actually had suppressive function was not functionally confirmed.

Sorted unstimulated T cells and proliferating T cells recovered from mixed lymphocyte reactions were subjected to TCRbeta CDR3 sequencing. Fresh whole blood from nine to eleven HLA-typed healthy donors was used to isolate PBMCs. The sequence was collected from a human donor in good health. The chain uses TRBV5-4 and TRBJ2-2, and TRBD1 matches 7 of the central bases. Source material: CD4+ T cells sorted from blood. The nucleotide sequence reads TGTGCCACCTGGACAGGGAACACCGGGGAGCTGTTTTTT. It codes for CATWTGNTGELFF.